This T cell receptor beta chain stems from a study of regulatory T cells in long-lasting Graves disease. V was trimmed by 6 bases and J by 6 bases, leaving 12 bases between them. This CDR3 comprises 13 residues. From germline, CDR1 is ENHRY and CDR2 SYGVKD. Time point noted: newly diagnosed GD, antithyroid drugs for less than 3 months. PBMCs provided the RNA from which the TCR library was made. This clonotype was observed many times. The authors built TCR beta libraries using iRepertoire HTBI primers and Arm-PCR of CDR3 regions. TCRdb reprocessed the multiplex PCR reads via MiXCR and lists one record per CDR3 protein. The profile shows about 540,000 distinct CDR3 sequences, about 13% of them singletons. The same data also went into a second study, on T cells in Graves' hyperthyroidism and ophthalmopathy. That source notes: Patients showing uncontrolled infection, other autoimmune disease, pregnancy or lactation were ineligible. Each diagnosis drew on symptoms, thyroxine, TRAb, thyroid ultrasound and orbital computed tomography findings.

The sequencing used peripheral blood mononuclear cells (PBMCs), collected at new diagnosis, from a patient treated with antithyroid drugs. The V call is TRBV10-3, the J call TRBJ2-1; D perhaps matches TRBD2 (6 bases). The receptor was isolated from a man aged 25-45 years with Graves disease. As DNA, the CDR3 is TGTGCCATCAGGGAGGGTAGCAGCAATGAGCAGTTCTTC. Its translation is CAIREGSSNEQFF.